This passage covers 6 T cell receptor beta chains from one sample sequenced in a study of T-cell reconstitution after alpha-beta-depleted transplantation in children. Unique molecular identifiers were used to barcode this TCRbeta library. TCRdb re-derived calls from the PCR reads in MiXCR, one entry per CDR3 protein. Counted here are hundreds of thousands of distinct CDR3 sequences, 16% occurring once; the ten biggest clones make up roughly 5%. The input for sequencing was PBMCs, mostly from graft donor cells, taken 360 days after TCRalphabeta/CD19-depleted stem cell transplant. The origin of the receptors is a male patient younger than 18 who had a stem cell transplant for acute lymphoblastic leukemia, so the T cells may come from the graft donor.

This clonotype was recorded a few times. This chain uses TRBV16 with TRBJ2-1, with TRBD2 as a possible D gene (5 bases). V was clipped by 2 bases and J by 6 bases, with 20 bases between them. The germline V gene encodes CDR1 KGHSY and CDR2 FQNENV. CDR3 length: 17 amino acids. The CDR3 nucleotides are TGTGCCAGCAGCCAAGATAGGACTCCGCTTGGTCTCAATGAGCAGTTCTTC. Residues: CASSQDRTPLGLNEQFF.

There are a few counts of this clonotype. The junction departs from germline at one end; a sequencing error may be responsible. This sequence joins TRBV7-8 and TRBJ1-5, with TRBD1 as a possible D gene (5 bases). The CDR3 totals 13 residues. CDR1 is SGHVS and CDR2 is FQNEAQ in the germline V gene. The CDR3 loop reads CATSRGGNQPQHF. The CDR3 DNA follows: TGTGCCACCAGCCGGGGGGGCAATCAGCCCCAGCATTTT.

This clonotype appeared a few times. This rearrangement joins TRBV7-9 to TRBJ2-7, with D maybe TRBD1 (5 bases). V shed 1 base and J shed 6 bases, with 13 bases lying between them. Germline-derived CDR1 and CDR2 are SEHNR and FQNEAQ (reference sequence). The CDR3 sequence is 14 residues long. CDR3 DNA sequence: TGTGCCAGCAGCTTAGTGGCAGGGATGAGCGAGCAGTACTTC. Protein: CASSLVAGMSEQYF.

This CDR3 is CASSSSTIPGELFF. CDR3 nucleotides: TGCGCCAGCAGCTCTTCGACAATCCCCGGGGAGCTGTTTTTT. The V and J genes are TRBV5-1 and TRBJ2-2; no clear D gene. V gave up 3 bases and J gave up 6 bases, with 12 bases separating them. Germline values: CDR1 SGHRS, CDR2 YFSETQ. The CDR3 covers 14 residues.

This clonotype was observed a handful of times. The V and J genes are TRBV5-1 and TRBJ2-1; no reliable D call. Per the germline V gene, CDR1 is SGHRS and CDR2 is YFSETQ. The V end was cut by 1 base, the J end by 10 bases, with 21 bases between. CDR3 size: 16 residues. CDR3 nucleotides: TGCGCCAGCAGCTTGATGGCCCCCTTCTCGTTTGGGGAGCAGTTCTTC. Translating gives CASSLMAPFSFGEQFF. The whole variable domain, remainder taken from reference TRBV5-1 and TRBJ2-1, is KAGVTQTPRYLIKTRGQQVTLSCSPISGHRSVSWYQQTPGQGLQFLFEYFSETQRNKGNFPGRFSGRQFSNSRSEMNVSTLELGDSALYLCASSLMAPFSFGEQFFGPGTRLTVL.

The chain combines TRBV2 with TRBJ1-1; D is undetermined. Germline V gene lookup returns CDR1 SNHLY and CDR2 FYNNEI. V lost 7 bases and J lost 4, with 13 bases in between. The CDR3 is 13 residues long. CDR3: CASTSMEATEAFF. Here the CDR3 DNA reads TGTGCCAGCACCTCAATGGAAGCCACTGAAGCTTTCTTT.